Below are 9 T cell receptor beta chains sequenced from a single sample in a study of T cells in Graves' hyperthyroidism and ophthalmopathy. TCR beta CDR3 sequences were amplified from RNA transcripts. Researchers ran a first-round RT-PCR on the TCR CDR3 using the HTBI primer set. TCRdb itself ran the multiplex PCR reads through MiXCR, one entry per CDR3 protein. The top ten hold roughly 15% of the sample, which has 600,000 to 750,000 distinct CDR3 sequences, 17% seen once. The sample taken for sequencing was blood. The origin of the receptors is a man in his fifties with Graves' hyperthyroidism.

This clonotype was recorded a few times. The J gene is TRBJ2-7, the V gene TRBV29-1; TRBD1 matches at 7 bases. The trim removed 0 bases at V and 7 bases at J, leaving 12 bases unmatched. The CDR3 covers 15 residues. Germline V gene data show CDR1 as SQVTM and CDR2 as ANQGSEA. This chain's CDR3 is CSVEDPRQGPGEQYF. CDR3 DNA: TGCAGCGTTGAAGATCCAAGACAGGGTCCGGGGGAGCAGTACTTC.

This clonotype has a count of ten or more. This sequence joins TRBV6-1 and TRBJ1-1; 11 bases fit TRBD1. Germline loops: CDR1 MNHNS, CDR2 SASEGT. There are 16 residues in the CDR3. Unmatched junction bases numbered 9, after V lost 6 bases and J lost 3 bases. The CDR3 loop is CASRLTTGQGDTEAFF. The CDR3 nucleotides read TGTGCCAGCAGGCTCACTACGGGACAGGGGGACACTGAAGCTTTCTTT.

V usage is TRBV5-1 and J usage is TRBJ2-4; 7 bases match TRBD2. This CDR3 contains 13 residues. J was trimmed by 9 bases and V by 4 bases; bases with no gene match: 7. Germline CDR1 and CDR2: SGHRS and YFSETQ. The CDR3 DNA is TGCGCCAGCAGCGGGGGGACTACAGGCATTCAGTACTTC. It yields the protein CASSGGTTGIQYF.

This chain connects TRBV5-6 to TRBJ2-3, with D perhaps matching TRBD1 (6 bases). Between the trimmed V and J ends, which lost 0 bases and 3 bases, there was a span of 14 bases. CDR3 length: 16 residues. Germline V gene sequence: CDR1 SGHDT, CDR2 YYEEEE. The CDR3 protein is CASSLALNRATDTQYF. The CDR3 coding sequence is TGTGCCAGCAGCTTGGCCTTAAACAGGGCAACAGATACGCAGTATTTT. Combining the CDR3 with reference TRBV5-6 and TRBJ2-3 gives the whole variable domain DAGVTQSPTHLIKTRGQQVTLRCSPKSGHDTVSWYQQALGQGPQFIFQYYEEEERQRGNFPDRFSGHQFPNYSSELNVNALLLGDSALYLCASSLALNRATDTQYFGPGTRLTVL.

This clonotype has only a few counts. The rearrangement uses TRBV4-2 and TRBJ2-1; TRBD2 matches 7 bases. This CDR3 spans 15 amino acids. V gave up 4 bases and J gave up 0 bases; unmatched junction bases: 3. The germline V gene has CDR1 LGHNA and CDR2 YNFKEQ. In DNA, the CDR3 is TGTGCCAGCAGCCGGAGGACTAGCTCCTACAATGAGCAGTTCTTC. This codes for CASSRRTSSYNEQFF.

This clonotype has at least ten counts. J is TRBJ2-7 and V is TRBV20-1; 7 bases map to TRBD1. The CDR3 length is 16 residues. The J segment lost 7 bases and the V segment lost 5 bases, leaving 20 bases of the junction unmatched. CDR1 and CDR2 (germline): DFQATT, SNEGSKA (reference sequence). This chain's CDR3 is CSAGKGRDRWEWEQYF. CDR3 nucleotides: TGCAGTGCTGGGAAAGGCCGGGACAGATGGGAGTGGGAGCAGTACTTC.

The chain employs TRBV11-1 and TRBJ2-1; 14 positions agree with TRBD2. The CDR3 consists of 17 residues. Per germline, CDR1 SGHAT and CDR2 FQDESV (reference sequence). V trimming: 5 bases; J trimming: 8 bases; junction bases outside the gene matches: 11. Written as DNA, the CDR3 is TGTGCCAGCAGCCCCCAAGGACTAGCGGGAGGTAGGGATGAGCAGTTCTTC. Translating gives CASSPQGLAGGRDEQFF. The full variable domain, in which reference TRBV11-1 and TRBJ2-1 provide the parts outside the CDR3, is EAEVAQSPRYKITEKSQAVAFWCDPISGHATLYWYRQILGQGPELLVQFQDESVVDDSQLPKDRFSAERLKGVDSTLKIQPAELGDSAMYLCASSPQGLAGGRDEQFFGPGTRLTVL.

The CDR3 here is CAISESSSGSGNEQFF. The CDR3 bases are TGTGCCATCAGTGAGTCTTCTAGCGGGAGCGGTAATGAGCAGTTCTTC. The rearrangement uses TRBV10-3 and TRBJ2-1, with 10 bases that match TRBD2. V trimming: 0 bases; J trimming: 7 bases; junction bases outside the gene matches: 6. Germline CDR1 reads ENHRY; CDR2 reads SYGVKD. The length of the CDR3 is 16 residues.

This clonotype was seen once. V usage is TRBV18 and J usage is TRBJ1-5; D is perhaps TRBD1 (6 bases). Germline CDR1 is KGHSH and CDR2 is LQKENI. With 5 bases removed from V and 4 bases from J, the gap between germline ends came to 15 bases. CDR3 length equals 15 residues. The CDR3 sequence is CASSNPGAGNQPQHF. CDR3 coding DNA: TGTGCCAGCTCAAACCCGGGGGCGGGAAATCAGCCCCAGCATTTT.